A single TCR beta chain is shown here with its context. Antigen: not known. The source of the sample is a study of T cell responses to AZD1222 COVID-19 vaccine. Overall study findings and caveats: Clonal diversity may have been underestimated, and the donors were mostly white British, with more females than males.

Trimming took 2 bases from V and 2 from J, leaving 10 bases between them. Germline V gene sequence: CDR1 LNHDA, CDR2 SQIVND (reference sequence). The CDR3 length is 15 residues. Profiling relied on immunoSEQ multiplex PCR, and the TCRdb table lists in-frame clones only, not all of them. The sample shows approximately 110,000 clones, 80% to 95% of them seen only once. This sequence joins TRBV19 and TRBJ1-5; no reliable D call. The specimen was peripheral blood, collected 28 days after the second AZD1222 dose. The clonotype originates from an adult who received the AZD1222 COVID-19 vaccine. CDR3 protein: CASSIPPLGNQPQHF. CDR3 DNA sequence: TGTGCCAGTAGTATACCCCCGTTAGGCAATCAGCCCCAGCATTTT.